This T cell receptor (beta chain) emerged from a study of cytomegalovirus exposure and HLA in healthy donors. Overall study context: There were approximately 80 million unique TCRs (from HLA-typed donors) in an early data release. Notes on the study in general: Apparent HLA restriction characterized most CMV-associated TCR beta chains in a later analysis. Being productive about 87% or about 30% of the time was typical of most TCR beta V segments in an earlier analysis. In all likelihood, a cluster of highly shared sequence variants was a sequencing artifact.

As regards this clone: Its cognate antigen is unknown.

V was pared by 1 base and J by 3 bases, with 15 bases between. Per germline, CDR1 SGHNT and CDR2 YYREEE (reference sequence). CDR3 size: 16 residues. The PCR contained 60 Vbeta and 13 Jbeta primers. Data came from immunoSEQ multiplex PCR; TCRdb stores just in-frame clones and leaves some out. The sample has 140,000 to 150,000 clones; roughly 80% are singletons. The specimen sequenced was PBMCs. The source of this sequence is a woman aged 40 to 50 in good health and CMV-seropositive. V usage is TRBV5-4 and J usage is TRBJ2-3; D is unresolved. Here the CDR3 reads CASSLSQELLTDTQYF. Here the CDR3 DNA reads TGTGCCAGCAGCTTGTCGCAGGAACTTTTAACAGATACGCAGTATTTT.